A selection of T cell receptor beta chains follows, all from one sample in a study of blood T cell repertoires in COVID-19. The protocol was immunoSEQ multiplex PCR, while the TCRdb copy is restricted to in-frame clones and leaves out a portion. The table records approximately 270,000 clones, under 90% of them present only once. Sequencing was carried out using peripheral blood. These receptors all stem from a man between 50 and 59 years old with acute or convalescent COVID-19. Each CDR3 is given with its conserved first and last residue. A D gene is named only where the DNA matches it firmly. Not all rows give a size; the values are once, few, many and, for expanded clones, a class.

CASQKGGGTEAFF,TGTGCCAGTCAAAAGGGAGGGGGCACTGAAGCTTTCTTT,TRBJ1-1,-,-,TRBV19
CASSESSIRVNEQYF,TGCGCCAGCAGTGAGTCCTCTATACGAGTCAACGAGCAGTACTTC,TRBJ2-7,few,-,TRBV10-1
CASSVLGQSNSPLHF,TGTGCCAGCAGCGTCCTGGGACAGTCAAATTCACCCCTCCACTTT,TRBJ1-6,once,TRBD1,TRBV7-9
CSVVAGGQYNEQFF,TGCAGCGTTGTAGCGGGGGGACAATACAATGAGCAGTTCTTC,TRBJ2-1,-,TRBD2,TRBV29-1
CASRPTGTVYEQYF,TGTGCCAGCAGGCCAACCGGGACAGTATACGAGCAGTACTTC,TRBJ2-7,few,TRBD1,TRBV6-5
CASSSWDRGEQYF,TGTGCCAGCAGTTCCTGGGACAGGGGCGAGCAGTACTTC,TRBJ2-7,-,TRBD1,TRBV27
CASSYSGDEQYF,TGTGCCAGCAGTTACTCAGGGGACGAGCAGTACTTC,TRBJ2-7,-,-,TRBV6-5
CASSQDSANYGYTF,TGCGCCAGCAGCCAAGATAGCGCTAACTATGGCTACACCTTC,TRBJ1-2,-,-,TRBV4-1
CASSLQPRVGYTF,TGTGCCAGCAGTTTGCAGCCCAGGGTTGGCTACACCTTC,TRBJ1-2,-,-,TRBV27
CASSRDRGISPLHF,TGTGCCAGCAGCCGGGACAGGGGTATTTCACCCCTCCACTTT,TRBJ1-6,-,TRBD1,TRBV3-1/TRBV3-2
CASSQDGGETQYF,TGTGCCAGCAGCCAAGACGGGGGGGAGACCCAGTACTTC,TRBJ2-5,-,TRBD2,TRBV3-1/TRBV3-2
CATSRDAGGHYGYTF,TGTGCCACCAGCAGAGATGCAGGGGGGCACTATGGCTACACCTTC,TRBJ1-2,-,TRBD1,TRBV15
CASSLSDREQFF,TGTGCCAGCAGCTTATCGGACAGGGAGCAGTTCTTC,TRBJ2-1,-,TRBD1,TRBV7-9
CASSLGRGGPYEQYF,TGTGCCAGCAGCCTCGGTAGGGGGGGACCCTACGAGCAGTACTTC,TRBJ2-7,-,-,TRBV7-3
CSVELAGGPTGELFF,TGCAGCGTTGAACTAGCGGGGGGTCCCACCGGGGAGCTGTTTTTT,TRBJ2-2,-,TRBD2,TRBV29-1